This is a list of T cell receptor beta chains from one sample in a study of identical twins. TCRdb re-derived calls from the 5' RACE reads in MiXCR, one entry per CDR3 protein. This table has 420,000 or so distinct CDR3 sequences, about 18% appearing once. Sequenced input: naive T cells sorted from blood. Every receptor here comes from a man aged 45-65 years in good health. CDR3s include the opening cysteine and the closing phenylalanine or tryptophan. A D gene is named only where the DNA matches it firmly. Size tells how often a clone was seen (once, few, many) or the class of an expanded clone, and some rows leave it out.

TRBV5-5	-	TRBD1	TRBJ2-2	CASETDRVTGELFF	TGTGCCAGTGAAACGGACAGGGTGACCGGGGAGCTGTTTTTT
TRBV4-2	-	-	TRBJ2-7	CASATVGSSYEQYF	TGTGCCAGCGCTACGGTTGGGAGCTCCTACGAGCAGTACTTC
TRBV25-1	few	TRBD1	TRBJ2-7	CASSELGQDLSYEQYF	TGTGCCAGCAGTGAACTGGGACAGGACCTCTCCTACGAGCAGTACTTC
TRBV3-1	-	-	TRBJ1-1	CASSQYSWYPENTEAFF	TGTGCCAGCAGCCAGTATAGTTGGTACCCTGAAAACACTGAAGCTTTCTTT
TRBV6-6	few	TRBD1	TRBJ1-2	CASSPDRGYGYTF	TGTGCCAGCAGTCCGGACAGGGGTTATGGCTACACCTTC
TRBV29-1	-	-	TRBJ1-2	CSVEIYGQGRNYGYTF	TGCAGCGTTGAAATTTACGGGCAGGGCCGAAACTATGGCTACACCTTC
TRBV5-1	many	-	TRBJ2-1	CASSLQRNSYNEQFF	TGCGCCAGCAGTTTGCAGCGGAACTCCTACAATGAGCAGTTCTTC
TRBV7-9	many	TRBD1	TRBJ2-5	CASSGYYRGQETQYF	TGTGCCAGCAGCGGCTACTACAGGGGTCAAGAGACCCAGTACTTC
TRBV4-2	-	-	TRBJ2-1	CASSQSGRENNLSEQFF	TGTGCCAGCAGCCAATCCGGACGGGAGAATAATCTGAGTGAGCAGTTCTTC
TRBV10-3	-	TRBD2	TRBJ2-7	CAISAPGLNRYEQYF	TGTGCCATCAGTGCTCCGGGACTAAACCGATACGAGCAGTACTTC